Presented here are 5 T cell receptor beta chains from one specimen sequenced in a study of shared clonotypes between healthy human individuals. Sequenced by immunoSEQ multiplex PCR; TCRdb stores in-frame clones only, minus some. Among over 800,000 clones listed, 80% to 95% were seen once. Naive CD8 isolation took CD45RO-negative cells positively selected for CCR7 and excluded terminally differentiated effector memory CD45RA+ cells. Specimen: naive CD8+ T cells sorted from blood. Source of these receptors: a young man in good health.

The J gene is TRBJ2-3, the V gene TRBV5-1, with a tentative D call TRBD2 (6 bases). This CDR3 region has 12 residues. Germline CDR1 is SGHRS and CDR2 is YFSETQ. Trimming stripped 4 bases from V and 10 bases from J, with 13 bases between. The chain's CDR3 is CASSRTNPPQYF. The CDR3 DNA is TGCGCCAGCAGCCGGACTAACCCTCCGCAGTATTTT.

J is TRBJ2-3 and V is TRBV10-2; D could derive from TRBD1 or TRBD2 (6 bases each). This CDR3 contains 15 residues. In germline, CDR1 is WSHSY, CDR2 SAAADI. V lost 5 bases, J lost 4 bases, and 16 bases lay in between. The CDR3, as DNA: TGCGCCAGCAGTCTCATAGAGGGGGGAGCAGATACGCAGTATTTT. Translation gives CASSLIEGGADTQYF.

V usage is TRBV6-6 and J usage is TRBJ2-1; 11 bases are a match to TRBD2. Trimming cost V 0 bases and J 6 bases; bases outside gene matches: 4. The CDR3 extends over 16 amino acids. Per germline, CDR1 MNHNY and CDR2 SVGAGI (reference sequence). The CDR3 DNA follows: TGTGCCAGCAGTTACTCGGGGACTAGCGGTTTCAATGAGCAGTTCTTC. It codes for CASSYSGTSGFNEQFF.

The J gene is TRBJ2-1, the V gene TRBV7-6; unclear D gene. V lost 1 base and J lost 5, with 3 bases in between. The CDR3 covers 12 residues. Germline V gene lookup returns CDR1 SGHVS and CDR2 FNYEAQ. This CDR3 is CASSLDNNEQFF. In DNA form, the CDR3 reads TGTGCCAGCAGCTTAGATAACAATGAGCAGTTCTTC.

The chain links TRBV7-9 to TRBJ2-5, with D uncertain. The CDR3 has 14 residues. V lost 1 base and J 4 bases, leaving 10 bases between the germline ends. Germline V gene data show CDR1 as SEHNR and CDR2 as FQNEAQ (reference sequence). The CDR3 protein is CASSLVVPRETQYF. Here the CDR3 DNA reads TGTGCCAGCAGCTTAGTTGTGCCTCGAGAGACCCAGTACTTC.